A selection of T cell receptor beta chains follows, all from one sample in a study of CD8 T cells in ankylosing spondylitis. TCRdb used MiXCR to reprocess the 5' RACE reads, holding one entry per CDR3 protein. The table has hundreds of thousands of distinct CDR3 sequences, approximately 10% seen once. The material sequenced was blood, either unsorted or a sorted T cell fraction (not recorded which). These receptor sequences come from a male donor with ankylosing spondylitis. The CDR3 runs from the conserved cysteine through the conserved F or W. The order of the fields is clone size, J gene, V gene, D gene, CDR3 protein, CDR3 DNA. D genes are given only for firm matches. Some rows mark clone size as missing; the rest say once, few, many or name a class of expanded clone.

many TRBJ2-1 TRBV11-2 - CASRWTGPGGEQFF TGTGCCAGCAGATGGACTGGCCCCGGCGGTGAGCAGTTCTTC
- TRBJ2-5 TRBV7-2 TRBD1 CASSTGQGWETQYF TGTGCCAGCAGCACCGGACAGGGTTGGGAGACCCAGTACTTC
- TRBJ1-2 TRBV28 - CASRPSATYGYTF TGTGCCAGCAGACCATCCGCCACCTATGGCTACACCTTC
- TRBJ2-3 TRBV7-2 TRBD2 CASSLTTSGRGIDTQYF TGTGCCAGCAGCTTAACGACTAGCGGGAGAGGCATAGATACGCAGTATTTT
- TRBJ1-2 TRBV6-5 - CASSYFMAEGYTF TGTGCCAGCAGTTACTTCATGGCGGAAGGCTACACCTTC
few TRBJ1-1 TRBV18 - CASSPQQGPEAFF TGTGCCAGCTCACCACAACAGGGTCCTGAAGCTTTCTTT
once TRBJ2-1 TRBV20-1 - CSATINEQFF TGCAGTGCTACTATAAATGAGCAGTTCTTC
few TRBJ1-1 TRBV6-5 - CASSYSRRTEAFF TGTGCCAGCAGTTACTCTCGGAGAACTGAAGCTTTCTTT
- TRBJ2-1 TRBV6-1 TRBD2 CASSRGTISYNEQFF TGTGCCAGCAGTCGAGGGACTATCTCCTACAATGAGCAGTTCTTC
few TRBJ2-2 TRBV4-3 - CASSKKANTGELFF TGCGCCAGCAGCAAAAAGGCGAACACCGGGGAGCTGTTTTTT
- TRBJ2-7 TRBV7-2 TRBD1 CASSPQGDGDEQYF TGTGCCAGCAGCCCGCAGGGGGATGGTGACGAGCAGTACTTC
- TRBJ1-4 TRBV18 - CASSPPTGEKLFF TGTGCCAGCTCACCACCTACCGGGGAAAAACTGTTTTTT
many TRBJ2-7 TRBV5-1 - CASSLTRSEQYF TGCGCCAGCAGCTTGACCAGGTCCGAGCAGTACTTC
few TRBJ2-7 TRBV28 TRBD2 CASSSAGTSGDLHEQYF TGTGCCAGCAGTTCCGCTGGGACTAGCGGGGACCTCCACGAGCAGTACTTC
many TRBJ2-7 TRBV29-1 - CSVPGLSYEQYF TGCAGCGTCCCAGGGTTATCCTACGAGCAGTACTTC
many TRBJ2-1 TRBV5-1 - CASSLGTGSSYNEQFF TGCGCCAGCAGCTTGGGTACCGGGAGCTCCTACAATGAGCAGTTCTTC
many TRBJ2-3 TRBV4-3 TRBD2 CASSPSGTSGSPSDTQYF TGCGCCAGCAGCCCAAGCGGGACTAGCGGGAGTCCCTCAGATACGCAGTATTTT
few TRBJ1-1 TRBV5-1 - CASSLGQSLGRAFF TGCGCCAGCAGCTTGGGGCAGTCTCTTGGTAGAGCTTTCTTT
- TRBJ2-2 TRBV12-3/TRBV12-4 TRBD1 CASRGNRGPGELFF TGTGCCAGCAGGGGAAACAGGGGGCCCGGGGAGCTGTTTTTT
many TRBJ2-7 TRBV5-1 - CASSLARTASYEQYF TGCGCCAGCAGCTTGGCTCGGACAGCCTCCTACGAGCAGTACTTC
many TRBJ2-2 TRBV29-1 - CSAGTQNTGELFF TGCAGCGCCGGGACTCAGAACACCGGGGAGCTGTTTTTT
- TRBJ1-2 TRBV15 TRBD1 CATSRVRTGLGYTF TGTGCCACCAGCAGAGTTAGGACAGGGCTTGGCTACACCTTC